This T cell receptor (beta chain) was sequenced for a study of long-term antiretroviral therapy in people with HIV. Runs used v3.0 of the immunoSEQ assay and were done at survey level. What sequencing targeted per sample was about 40,000-50,000 T-cell genomes. This table comes from immunoSEQ multiplex PCR, and its TCRdb copy is limited to in-frame clones, with some not included. The repertoire includes tens of thousands of clones, 80% to 95% of them detected once, and around 7.7% sits in the top ten. Until DNA extraction, the samples held between about 1-10 million cryopreserved PBMC. Between the trimmed V and J ends, which lost 2 bases and 3 bases, there was a span of 9 bases. The CDR3 length is 13 residues. The germline V gene encodes CDR1 GTSNPN and CDR2 SVGIG (reference sequence).

The input for sequencing was unsorted PBMCs, taken 4.4 years after starting antiretroviral therapy. This sequence was found in a woman in her forties or fifties with HIV. The gene calls are TRBV30 and TRBJ2-3; D is uncertain. CDR3 DNA: TGTGCCTGGAGTATGGGCTTTACAGATACGCAGTATTTT. This codes for CAWSMGFTDTQYF.